This record covers a single T cell receptor (beta chain). Its antigen remains unknown. This sample was included in a study of cytomegalovirus exposure and HLA in healthy donors. PCR involved 60 Vbeta and 13 Jbeta primers. Produced via immunoSEQ multiplex PCR; TCRdb's table is partial and in-frame only. This sample has 95,000 to 150,000 clones, with 66% found just once. The CDR3 length is 15 residues. The V end was cut by 8 bases, the J end by 0 bases, with 15 bases between. In germline, CDR1 is WNHNN, CDR2 SYGVQD (reference sequence). Study results and caveats: Previously analyzed data showed that most TCR beta V segments were productive at a frequency of about 87% or about 30%.

The rearrangement links TRBV10-1 to TRBJ2-3; D is unclear. The material sequenced was PBMCs. This TCR came from a man between 18 and 35 years old in good health and CMV-seronegative. CDR3 coding DNA: TGCGCCAGCGCAATTGGAGAGACTAGCACAGATACGCAGTATTTT. This translates into CASAIGETSTDTQYF.